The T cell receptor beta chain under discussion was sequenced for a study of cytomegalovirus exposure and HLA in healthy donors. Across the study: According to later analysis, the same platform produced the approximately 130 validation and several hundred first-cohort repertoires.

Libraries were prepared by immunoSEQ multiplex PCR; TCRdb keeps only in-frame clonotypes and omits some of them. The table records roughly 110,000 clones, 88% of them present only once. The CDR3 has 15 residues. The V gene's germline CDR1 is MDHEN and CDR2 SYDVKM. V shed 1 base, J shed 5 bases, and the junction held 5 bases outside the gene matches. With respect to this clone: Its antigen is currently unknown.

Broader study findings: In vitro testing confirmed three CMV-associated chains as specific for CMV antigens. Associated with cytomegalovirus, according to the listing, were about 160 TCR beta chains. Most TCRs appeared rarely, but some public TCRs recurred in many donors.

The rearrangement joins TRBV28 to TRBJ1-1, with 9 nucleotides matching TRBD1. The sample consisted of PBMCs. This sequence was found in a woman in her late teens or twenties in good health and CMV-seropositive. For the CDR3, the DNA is TGTGCCAGCAGTTTATTTACAGGGGGCGGTACTGAAGCTTTCTTT. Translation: CASSLFTGGGTEAFF.